What follows are 27 T cell receptor beta chains derived from one specimen sequenced in a study of T cells after somatic rescue of genetic block. Clones were sequenced by immunoSEQ multiplex PCR, and TCRdb holds only the in-frame ones, with some missing. Counted here are around 67,000 clones, 90% to 95% occurring once; the ten biggest clones make up approximately 3%. Sequenced: peripheral blood mononuclear cells (PBMCs). Source of these receptors: a man aged 35-49 years.

This clone was found once. The chain couples TRBV28 to TRBJ1-1; weak D call: TRBD1 (5 bases). Between the trimmed V and J ends, which lost 6 bases and 4 bases, there was a span of 12 bases. Germline assignment: CDR1 MDHEN and CDR2 SYDVKM. The CDR3 spans 13 residues. The CDR3 reads CASSRAGGTEAFF. The CDR3 DNA follows: TGTGCCAGCAGCCGCGCCGGGGGCACTGAAGCTTTCTTT.

J is TRBJ1-1 and V is TRBV4-3, with D unresolved. Trimming removed 2 bases from V and 3 bases from J, with 10 bases in between. Germline V gives CDR1 LGHNA, CDR2 YSLEER. The CDR3 totals 14 residues. The DNA of the CDR3 is TGCGCCAGCAGCCAAAATCCAGGTGACACTGAAGCTTTCTTT. Its translation is CASSQNPGDTEAFF.

The chain joins TRBV6-1 to TRBJ2-7, with TRBD1 as a possible D gene (6 bases). The CDR3 is 17 residues long. Germline V lookup: CDR1 MNHNS, CDR2 SASEGT. V shed 3 bases and J shed 0 bases, with 18 bases lying between them. CDR3 bases: TGTGCCAGCAGTGATCCCGGGTGGGGGCGACCCTCCTACGAGCAGTACTTC. It is translated as CASSDPGWGRPSYEQYF.

The gene calls are TRBV9 and TRBJ2-3; 9 bases fit TRBD1. J lost 6 bases, V lost 4 bases, and 3 bases had no gene match. CDR3 length: 13 residues. Germline V gives CDR1 SGDLS, CDR2 YYNGEE. The CDR3 DNA reads TGTGCCAGCAGCTTCGGACAGGGGGATACGCAGTATTTT. It is translated as CASSFGQGDTQYF.

This chain's CDR3 is CASSLGLAGPYEQYF. In DNA form, the CDR3 reads TGTGCCAGCAGCCTGGGACTAGCGGGTCCCTACGAGCAGTACTTC. This rearrangement joins TRBV5-5 to TRBJ2-7; TRBD2 matches at 12 bases. The CDR3 extends over 15 amino acids. Germline values: CDR1 SGHKS, CDR2 YYEKEE (reference sequence). V dropped 4 bases and J dropped 2; count of bases not matched to a gene: 4. The complete variable domain, with remaining parts taken from reference TRBV5-5 and TRBJ2-7, reads DAGVTQSPTHLIKTRGQQVTLRCSPISGHKSVSWYQQVLGQGPQFIFQYYEKEERGRGNFPDRFSARQFPNYSSELNVNALLLGDSALYLCASSLGLAGPYEQYFGPGTRLTVT.

In this sample, this clone turned up a few times. This chain uses TRBV5-1 with TRBJ2-1, with TRBD1 as a possible D gene (7 bases). V was pared by 4 bases and J by 6 bases, with 14 bases between. Germline assignment: CDR1 SGHRS and CDR2 YFSETQ. The CDR3 length is 14 residues. CDR3 sequence (DNA): TGCGCCAGCAGCCTAAACCAGGGGGGCAATGAGCAGTTCTTC. Amino acids: CASSLNQGGNEQFF. Complete variable domain (other parts from reference TRBV5-1 and TRBJ2-1): KAGVTQTPRYLIKTRGQQVTLSCSPISGHRSVSWYQQTPGQGLQFLFEYFSETQRNKGNFPGRFSGRQFSNSRSEMNVSTLELGDSALYLCASSLNQGGNEQFFGPGTRLTVL.

The chain employs TRBV6-4 and TRBJ2-1; 7 nucleotides line up with TRBD1. In germline, CDR1 is MRHNA, CDR2 SNTAGT. J was trimmed by 4 bases and V by 3 bases; bases with no gene match: 6. This CDR3 has 15 residues. The CDR3 region is CASSEFGTVYNEQFF. As DNA, the CDR3 is TGTGCCAGCAGTGAATTCGGGACAGTATACAATGAGCAGTTCTTC.

This clone has more than one count but fewer than ten. V is TRBV7-9 and J is TRBJ1-2; TRBD1 matches at 7 bases. Per germline, CDR1 SEHNR and CDR2 FQNEAQ (reference sequence). The CDR3 contains 14 residues. The trim removed 5 bases at V and 8 bases at J, leaving 11 bases unmatched. This chain's CDR3 is CASSLLEGARGYTF. In DNA, the CDR3 is TGTGCCAGCAGCCTCCTTGAGGGGGCGAGAGGCTACACCTTC.

A single count supports this clone. This chain connects TRBV28 to TRBJ2-7; D remains ambiguous. The CDR3 totals 13 residues. Germline CDR1 and CDR2: MDHEN and SYDVKM. V was cut by 7 bases and J by 6 bases, with 16 bases left in between. CDR3 DNA sequence: TGTGCCAGCACCGTTGCCAGGAGTGGCGAGCAGTACTTC. It codes for CASTVARSGEQYF.

The chain carries TRBV4-1 and TRBJ2-7; D not certain. The length of the CDR3 is 13 residues. CDR1 and CDR2 from the germline V gene are MGHRA and YSYEKL. Trimming pared 1 base from V and 2 bases from J, leaving 6 bases between. This chain's CDR3 is CASSQVQAYEQYF. CDR3 nucleotides: TGCGCCAGCAGCCAAGTCCAGGCCTACGAGCAGTACTTC.

As DNA, the CDR3 is TGTGCCAGCAGGAGAAGGACCGATTTGAATTCACCCCTCCACTTT. Residues: CASRRRTDLNSPLHF. The chain links TRBV2 to TRBJ1-6; D is ambiguous. The germline CDR1 and CDR2 sequences are SNHLY and FYNNEI. V was shortened by 6 bases and J by 7 bases, with 16 bases between the two germline ends. This CDR3 is 15 amino acids long.

In DNA, the CDR3 is TGCGCCAGCAGCCAAGATACGACCACAGGTGGGGATCAGCCCCAGCATTTT. As protein: CASSQDTTTGGDQPQHF. The chain carries TRBV4-1 and TRBJ1-5; D possibly corresponds to TRBD1 (5 bases). Germline CDR1 is MGHRA and CDR2 is YSYEKL. V lost 0 bases and J 5 bases, leaving 17 bases between the germline ends. CDR3 length equals 17 residues.

This rearrangement joins TRBV9 to TRBJ1-1; D remains ambiguous. Germline-derived CDR1 and CDR2 are SGDLS and YYNGEE. The CDR3 extends over 13 amino acids. The V gene lost 0 bases and the J gene lost 0 bases, with 3 bases spanning the gap. CDR3 loop: CASSVAMNTEAFF. The CDR3 bases are TGTGCCAGCAGCGTAGCCATGAACACTGAAGCTTTCTTT.

This chain connects TRBV2 to TRBJ1-1; the D is unclear. The CDR3 length is 13 residues. Germline V lookup: CDR1 SNHLY, CDR2 FYNNEI. V was cut by 2 bases and J by 2 bases, with 6 bases left in between. The CDR3 loop reads CASSEQGNTEAFF. The CDR3 DNA reads as TGTGCCAGCAGTGAACAAGGAAACACTGAAGCTTTCTTT.

V usage is TRBV29-1 and J usage is TRBJ2-3, with a tentative D call TRBD1 (5 bases). CDR1 and CDR2 (germline): SQVTM, ANQGSEA. This CDR3 has 14 residues. V was trimmed by 6 bases and J by 0 bases, leaving 13 bases between them. The CDR3 protein is CSVARDSSTDTQYF. CDR3 DNA: TGCAGCGTGGCTAGAGACAGTAGCACAGATACGCAGTATTTT.

The chain links TRBV2 to TRBJ2-1, with TRBD2 matching 7 bases. Trimming took 5 bases from V and 9 from J; bases not matched to a gene: 7. The CDR3 sequence is 13 residues long. The V gene's germline CDR1 is SNHLY and CDR2 FYNNEI. The CDR3 reads CASSFSGGGEQFF. Here the CDR3 DNA reads TGTGCCAGCAGTTTTAGTGGGGGGGGTGAGCAGTTCTTC.

The V gene is TRBV28, the J gene TRBJ1-3, with D perhaps matching TRBD1 (6 bases). Trimming took 6 bases from V and 4 from J, leaving 10 bases between them. CDR3 size: 13 residues. The germline CDR1 and CDR2 sequences are MDHEN and SYDVKM. The CDR3 nucleotides are TGTGCCAGCAGGGGAGGGGGGGGAAACACCATATATTTT. Protein product: CASRGGGGNTIYF.

This rearrangement joins TRBV19 to TRBJ2-1; D gene ambiguous. V was cut by 5 bases and J by 0 bases, with 8 bases left in between. The CDR3 totals 14 residues. Germline CDR1 and CDR2: LNHDA and SQIVND (reference sequence). This chain's CDR3 is CASSLQSSYNEQFF. As DNA, the CDR3 is TGTGCCAGTAGTTTACAGTCCTCCTACAATGAGCAGTTCTTC.

V usage is TRBV9 and J usage is TRBJ1-5, with TRBD1 as a possible D gene (5 bases). The V end lost 3 bases, the J end lost 4 bases, and 14 bases lay between the germline ends. CDR1 and CDR2 from the germline V gene are SGDLS and YYNGEE. The CDR3 contains 15 residues. In nucleotides, the CDR3 is TGTGCCAGCAGCGCCTCACCAGGGAGAAATCAGCCCCAGCATTTT. Translating it yields CASSASPGRNQPQHF.

This clone was detected only a few times. The chain combines TRBV6-4 with TRBJ1-4; D may be TRBD1 (5 bases). Germline CDR1 and CDR2: MRHNA and SNTAGT. The CDR3 is 14 amino acids. Trimming stripped 5 bases from V and 8 bases from J, with 15 bases between. CDR3 protein: CASSPGSEDEKLFF. DNA for the CDR3: TGTGCCAGCAGTCCAGGGTCGGAGGACGAAAAACTGTTTTTT.

The rearrangement joins TRBV29-1 to TRBJ2-1, with TRBD2 matching 7 bases. The CDR3 length is 14 residues. Germline lookup yields CDR1 SQVTM and CDR2 ANQGSEA. V gave up 7 bases and J gave up 5 bases; unmatched junction bases: 11. The CDR3 here is CSGVRGTANNEQFF. CDR3 DNA: TGCAGCGGCGTGCGGGGGACCGCAAACAATGAGCAGTTCTTC.

V and J are TRBV15 and TRBJ1-5, with D unresolved. Per germline, CDR1 LNHNV and CDR2 YYDKDF (reference sequence). CDR3 length: 15 amino acids. Deletions cut 0 bases from V and 7 bases from J, with 13 bases between. CDR3 loop: CATSREGEFYQPQHF. The CDR3 DNA is TGTGCCACCAGCAGAGAAGGAGAATTTTACCAGCCCCAGCATTTT.

The CDR3: CASSYRPGSYEQYF. DNA for the CDR3: TGTGCCAGCAGTTATAGACCGGGTTCCTACGAGCAGTACTTC. The chain employs TRBV5-6 and TRBJ2-7, with D hard to call. The CDR3 runs 14 residues. The germline V and J ends were trimmed by 5 bases and 1 base, with 13 bases remaining between them. The germline gives CDR1 SGHDT, CDR2 YYEEEE.

The chain carries TRBV5-6 and TRBJ2-7; D is possibly TRBD1 (6 bases). CDR3 length: 14 amino acids. Trimming left V 2 bases short and J 0 bases short, with 9 bases between. Germline CDR1 and CDR2: SGHDT and YYEEEE. CDR3 sequence reads: CASSFGGNSYEQYF. The CDR3 DNA reads TGTGCCAGCAGCTTTGGGGGCAACTCCTACGAGCAGTACTTC.

This clone was found a few times. The chain recombines TRBV5-4 with TRBJ2-7; D is ambiguous. With 4 bases removed from V and 4 bases from J, the gap between germline ends came to 9 bases. Germline V gene lookup returns CDR1 SGHNT and CDR2 YYREEE (reference sequence). The length of the CDR3 is 12 residues. The CDR3 loop reads CASSVGSYEQYF. The CDR3 region has the DNA TGTGCCAGCAGCGTCGGCTCTTACGAGCAGTACTTC. The variable domain in full, completed from reference TRBV5-4 and TRBJ2-7, reads ETGVTQSPTHLIKTRGQQVTLRCSSQSGHNTVSWYQQALGQGPQFIFQYYREEENGRGNFPPRFSGLQFPNYSSELNVNALELDDSALYLCASSVGSYEQYFGPGTRLTVT.

The chain has TRBV18 and TRBJ1-1; 8 nucleotides line up with TRBD1. From germline, CDR1 is KGHSH and CDR2 LQKENI. V trimming: 3 bases; J trimming: 6 bases; junction bases outside the gene matches: 6. CDR3 size: 14 residues. CDR3 sequence reads: CASSPGQDGAEAFF. For the CDR3, the DNA is TGTGCCAGCTCACCGGGACAGGACGGGGCTGAAGCTTTCTTT.

The chain is built from TRBV27 and TRBJ2-2; unclear D gene. Trimming stripped 3 bases from V and 1 base from J, with 3 bases between. The CDR3 totals 13 residues. Germline V gene sequence: CDR1 MNHEY, CDR2 SMNVEV (reference sequence). For the CDR3, the DNA is TGTGCCAGCAGTTTCAAGAACACCGGGGAGCTGTTTTTT. Its protein product is CASSFKNTGELFF.